The T cell receptor (beta chain) under discussion was sequenced for a study of control samples from healthy donors and cancer patients. Only one count was recorded for this clone. The assay was immunoSEQ multiplex PCR, and TCRdb's table has in-frame clones only and misses some. The table shows fewer than 85,000 clones, with roughly 91% occurring only once. Trimming cost V 3 bases and J 6 bases; bases outside gene matches: 14. The CDR3 loop spans 16 amino acids. Germline CDR1 LGHDT, CDR2 YNNKEL (reference sequence). Sequenced material: blood. This sequence was found in a man aged 30-40 years in good health. The chain is built from TRBV3-1 (or the pseudogene TRBV3-2) and TRBJ2-7, with 7 bases lining up with TRBD1. This CDR3 is CASSHPTGQGVGEQYF. DNA of the CDR3: TGTGCCAGCAGCCATCCCACCGGCCAGGGGGTAGGCGAGCAGTACTTC.